The clone carrying this TCR beta chain was seen just once. Its antigen is undetermined. Repertoires were generated with immunoSEQ multiplex PCR, while TCRdb's copy carries only in-frame clones and drops some. The repertoire consists of 70,000 to 90,000 clones, with around 81% occurring once and the leading ten covering more than 9%. Trimming at V came to 3 bases and at J to 4 bases, leaving 6 bases not matched to a gene. Per the germline V gene, CDR1 is KGHSH and CDR2 is LQKENI. This CDR3 is 15 amino acids long. The data were obtained in a study of T cells in localized non-small cell lung cancer. Broader study findings: Detection in adjacent lung was observed for a median roughly 57 of the top 100 tumor clones.

The sample was peripheral blood, taken before any cancer treatment. The TCR was taken from a female donor aged 60 or older with stage I lung adenocarcinoma. The rearrangement joins TRBV18 to TRBJ1-2; 9 positions match TRBD1. Here the CDR3 reads CASSPLQGAGYGYTF. The CDR3 DNA sequence: TGTGCCAGCTCACCCCTACAGGGGGCCGGCTATGGCTACACCTTC. The full variable domain, completed using reference TRBV18 and TRBJ1-2, is NAGVMQNPRHLVRRRGQEARLRCSPMKGHSHVYWYRQLPEEGLKFMVYLQKENIIDESGMPKERFSAEFPKEGPSILRIQQVVRGDSAAYFCASSPLQGAGYGYTFGSGTRLTVV.